The 9 T cell receptor beta chains below were found in one sample sequenced in a study of T cell responses to AZD1222 COVID-19 vaccine. Method: immunoSEQ multiplex PCR; TCRdb's copy keeps in-frame clones and lacks some. The data contain some 90,000 clones, roughly 84% of them seen just once; the ten biggest clones take up about 19%. The material was peripheral blood, obtained on day 0 of AZD1222 vaccination. The receptors were sampled from an adult in good health.

The chain carries TRBV4-1 and TRBJ1-2; unclear D gene. The CDR3 runs 14 residues. Between the trimmed V and J ends, which lost 2 bases and 7 bases, there was a span of 14 bases. Per germline, CDR1 MGHRA and CDR2 YSYEKL. CDR3 in amino acids: CASSQLPGTSGYTF. The CDR3, as DNA: TGCGCCAGCAGCCAATTACCAGGTACTAGTGGCTACACCTTC.

The chain carries TRBV5-1 and TRBJ2-3, with 9 bases identical to TRBD2. Germline CDR1 is SGHRS and CDR2 is YFSETQ. V lost 0 bases to trimming and J lost 8 bases; unmatched junction nucleotides: 7. The CDR3 has 15 amino acids. The CDR3 sequence is CASSLDLAGDPTQYF. As DNA, the CDR3 is TGCGCCAGCAGCTTGGATTTAGCGGGAGACCCTACGCAGTATTTT. Full variable domain (remainder filled in from reference TRBV5-1 and TRBJ2-3): KAGVTQTPRYLIKTRGQQVTLSCSPISGHRSVSWYQQTPGQGLQFLFEYFSETQRNKGNFPGRFSGRQFSNSRSEMNVSTLELGDSALYLCASSLDLAGDPTQYFGPGTRLTVL.

V gene TRBV21-1 combines with J gene TRBJ2-7. TRBV21-1 corresponds to a pseudogene. CDR3 length: 10 residues. CDR3 coding DNA: TGTGCCAGCAGACCCTTAGAGCAGTACTTC. Protein product: CASRPLEQYF.

This sequence joins TRBV5-1 and TRBJ1-4, with D maybe TRBD1 (6 bases). This CDR3 has 14 residues. The ends were cut back, 1 base at V and 3 bases at J, with 7 bases in the middle. CDR1 SGHRS and CDR2 YFSETQ come from the germline V gene. The CDR3 sequence: CASSLRGSNEKLFF. The CDR3 DNA sequence: TGCGCCAGCAGCTTGAGGGGGTCTAATGAAAAACTGTTTTTT.

The chain carries TRBV6-2 or TRBV6-3 and TRBJ1-2; 10 bases line up with TRBD1. The germline V gene encodes CDR1 MNHEY and CDR2 SVGEGT. V lost 0 bases, J lost 0 bases, and 4 bases stayed unmatched. CDR3 length: 17 residues. The CDR3 loop reads CASSYSGQGTPNYGYTF. The CDR3 DNA reads as TGTGCCAGCAGTTACTCGGGACAGGGGACTCCTAACTATGGCTACACCTTC.

This rearrangement joins TRBV6-5 to TRBJ1-2; D call uncertain. V was cut by 7 bases and J by 1 base, with 16 bases left in between. The CDR3 spans 15 residues. Germline loops: CDR1 MNHEY, CDR2 SVGAGI. CDR3 sequence (DNA): TGTGCCAGCAAGGCAGATTTAACAGATAACTATGGCTACACCTTC. Its translation is CASKADLTDNYGYTF.

This sequence joins TRBV4-3 and TRBJ1-2; TRBD1 agrees at 8 bases. The CDR3 consists of 15 residues. Germline assignment: CDR1 LGHNA and CDR2 YSLEER. With V trimmed by 1 base and J by 8 bases, 9 bases remained unmatched. Here the CDR3 DNA reads TGCGCCAGCAGCCAAGCCGGCAGGGGGCGCGGGGGCTACACCTTC. Its protein is CASSQAGRGRGGYTF.

The CDR3 here is CASSLKATLLYGYTF. The CDR3 DNA sequence: TGTGCCAGCAGCTTGAAGGCAACGCTTCTATATGGCTACACCTTC. The chain couples TRBV5-8 to TRBJ1-2; D gene unclear. Germline V lookup: CDR1 SGHTS, CDR2 YDEGEE. The CDR3 sequence is 15 residues long. The germline V and J ends were trimmed by 1 base and 5 bases, with 15 bases remaining between them.

The V gene is TRBV19, the J gene TRBJ1-3; 7 nucleotides agree with TRBD1. The CDR3 consists of 16 residues. Germline lookup yields CDR1 LNHDA and CDR2 SQIVND (reference sequence). Losses at the gene ends were 7 bases for V and 0 bases for J; bases not matched to a gene: 9. The CDR3 sequence is CASTLNQGVSGNTIYF. The CDR3 nucleotides are TGTGCCAGTACCTTAAACCAGGGGGTCTCTGGAAACACCATATATTTT. The complete variable domain, with remaining parts taken from reference TRBV19 and TRBJ1-3, reads DGGITQSPKYLFRKEGQNVTLSCEQNLNHDAMYWYRQDPGQGLRLIYYSQIVNDFQKGDIAEGYSVSREKKESFPLTVTSAQKNPTAFYLCASTLNQGVSGNTIYFGEGSWLTVV.